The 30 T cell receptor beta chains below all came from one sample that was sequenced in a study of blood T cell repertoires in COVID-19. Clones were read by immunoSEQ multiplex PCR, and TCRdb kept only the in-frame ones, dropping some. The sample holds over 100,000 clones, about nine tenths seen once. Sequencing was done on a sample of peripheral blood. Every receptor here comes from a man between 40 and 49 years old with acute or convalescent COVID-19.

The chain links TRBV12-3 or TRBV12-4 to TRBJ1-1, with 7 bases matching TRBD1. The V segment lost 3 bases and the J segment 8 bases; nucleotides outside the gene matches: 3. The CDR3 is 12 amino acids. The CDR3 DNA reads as TGTGCCAGCAGTTTTCTGGGACAGGAAGCTTTCTTT. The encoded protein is CASSFLGQEAFF.

The CDR3 protein is CASSLTGGLGYTF. CDR3 nucleotide sequence: TGTGCCAGCAGCTTAACAGGGGGTCTTGGCTACACCTTC. The chain uses TRBV7-2 and TRBJ1-2, with 8 bases fitting TRBD1. The CDR3 runs 13 residues. The V segment lost 2 bases and the J segment 7 bases; nucleotides outside the gene matches: 3. From germline, CDR1 is SGHTA and CDR2 FQGNSA.

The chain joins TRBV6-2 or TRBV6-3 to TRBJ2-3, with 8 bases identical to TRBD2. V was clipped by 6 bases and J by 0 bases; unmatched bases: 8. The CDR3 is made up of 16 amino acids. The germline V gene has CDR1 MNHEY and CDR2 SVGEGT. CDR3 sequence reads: CASSSRGGRSTDTQYF. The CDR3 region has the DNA TGTGCCAGCAGCTCACGGGGGGGGAGGAGCACAGATACGCAGTATTTT.

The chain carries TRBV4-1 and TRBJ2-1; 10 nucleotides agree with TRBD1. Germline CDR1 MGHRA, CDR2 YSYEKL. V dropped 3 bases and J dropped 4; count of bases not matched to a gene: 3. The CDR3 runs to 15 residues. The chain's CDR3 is CASSQGQGTYNEQFF. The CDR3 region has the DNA TGCGCCAGCAGCCAGGGACAGGGGACATACAATGAGCAGTTCTTC.

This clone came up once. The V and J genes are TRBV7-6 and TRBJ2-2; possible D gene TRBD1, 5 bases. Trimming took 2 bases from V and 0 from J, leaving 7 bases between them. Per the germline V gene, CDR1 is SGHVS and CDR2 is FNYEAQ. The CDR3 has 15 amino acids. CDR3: CASSLTRANTGELFF. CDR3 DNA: TGTGCCAGCAGCTTAACCAGGGCGAACACCGGGGAGCTGTTTTTT.

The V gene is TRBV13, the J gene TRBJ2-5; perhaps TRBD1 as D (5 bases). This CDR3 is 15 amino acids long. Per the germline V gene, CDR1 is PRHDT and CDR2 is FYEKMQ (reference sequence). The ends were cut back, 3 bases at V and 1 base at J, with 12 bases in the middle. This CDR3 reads CASSFFRGSQETQYF. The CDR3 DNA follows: TGTGCCAGCAGCTTTTTTAGGGGATCCCAAGAGACCCAGTACTTC.

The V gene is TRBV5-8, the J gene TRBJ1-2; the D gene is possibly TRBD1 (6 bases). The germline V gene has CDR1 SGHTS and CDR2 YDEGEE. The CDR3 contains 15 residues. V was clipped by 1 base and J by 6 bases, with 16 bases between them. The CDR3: CASSLSQGRIDGYTF. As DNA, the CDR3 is TGTGCCAGCAGCTTGTCACAGGGAAGGATCGATGGCTACACCTTC.

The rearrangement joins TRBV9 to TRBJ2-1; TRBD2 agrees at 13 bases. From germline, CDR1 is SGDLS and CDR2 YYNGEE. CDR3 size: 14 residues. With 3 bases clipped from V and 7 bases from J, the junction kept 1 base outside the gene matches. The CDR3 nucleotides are TGTGCCAGCAGCGGGGGACTAGCGGGGAATGAGCAGTTCTTC. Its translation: CASSGGLAGNEQFF.

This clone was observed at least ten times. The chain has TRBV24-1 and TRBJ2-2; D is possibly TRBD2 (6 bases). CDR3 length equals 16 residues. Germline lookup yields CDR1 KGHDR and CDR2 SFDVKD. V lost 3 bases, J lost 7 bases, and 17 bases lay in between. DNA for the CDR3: TGTGCCACCAGTGATACCGGGACTCTCAAGGGCGGGGAGCTGTTTTTT. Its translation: CATSDTGTLKGGELFF.

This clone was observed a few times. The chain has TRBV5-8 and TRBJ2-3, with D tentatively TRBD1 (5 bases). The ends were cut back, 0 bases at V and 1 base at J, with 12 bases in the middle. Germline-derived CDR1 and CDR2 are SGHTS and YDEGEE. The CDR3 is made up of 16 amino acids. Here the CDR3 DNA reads TGTGCCAGCAGCTTGGCGATTTTGGGGCGCACAGATACGCAGTATTTT. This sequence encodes CASSLAILGRTDTQYF. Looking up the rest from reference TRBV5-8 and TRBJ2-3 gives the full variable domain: EAGVTQSPTHLIKTRGQQATLRCSPISGHTSVYWYQQALGLGLQFLLWYDEGEERNRGNFPPRFSGRQFPNYSSELNVNALELEDSALYLCASSLAILGRTDTQYFGPGTRLTVL.

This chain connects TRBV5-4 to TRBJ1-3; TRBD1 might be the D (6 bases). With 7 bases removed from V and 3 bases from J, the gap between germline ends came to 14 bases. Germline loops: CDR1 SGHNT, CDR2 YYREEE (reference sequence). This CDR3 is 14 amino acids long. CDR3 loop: CASGDQGFGNTIYF. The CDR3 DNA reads TGTGCCAGCGGCGACCAGGGGTTTGGAAACACCATATATTTT.

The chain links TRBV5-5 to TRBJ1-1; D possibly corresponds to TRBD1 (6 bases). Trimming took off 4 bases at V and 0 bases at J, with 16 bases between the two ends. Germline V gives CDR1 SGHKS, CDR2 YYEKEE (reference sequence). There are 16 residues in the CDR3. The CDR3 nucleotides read TGTGCCAGCAGCCGCATCGGGACAACCATGAACACTGAAGCTTTCTTT. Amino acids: CASSRIGTTMNTEAFF.

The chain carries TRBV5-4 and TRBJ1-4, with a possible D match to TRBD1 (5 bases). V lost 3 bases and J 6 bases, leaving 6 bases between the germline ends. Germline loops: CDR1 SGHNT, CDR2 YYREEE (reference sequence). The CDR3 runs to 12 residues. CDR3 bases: TGTGCCAGCAGCTGGGGGGATGAAAAACTGTTTTTT. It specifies CASSWGDEKLFF.

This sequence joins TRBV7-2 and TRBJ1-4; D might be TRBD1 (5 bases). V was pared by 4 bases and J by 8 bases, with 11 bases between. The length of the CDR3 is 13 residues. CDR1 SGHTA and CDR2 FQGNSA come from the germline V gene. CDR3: CASSSRVGEKLFF. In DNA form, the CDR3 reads TGTGCCAGCAGCTCCAGGGTCGGCGAAAAACTGTTTTTT.

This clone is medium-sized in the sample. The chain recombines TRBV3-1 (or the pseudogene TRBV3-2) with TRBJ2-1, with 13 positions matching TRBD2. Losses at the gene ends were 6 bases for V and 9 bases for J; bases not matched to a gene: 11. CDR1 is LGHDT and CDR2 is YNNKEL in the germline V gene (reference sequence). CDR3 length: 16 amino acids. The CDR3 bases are TGTGCCAGCAGTTCAAACGGACTAGCGGGAGTTGGTGAGCAGTTCTTC. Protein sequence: CASSSNGLAGVGEQFF.

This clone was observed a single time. CDR3 amino acids: CAWNGQGTEPQHF. CDR3 sequence (DNA): TGTGCCTGGAACGGCCAGGGAACGGAGCCCCAGCATTTT. The chain carries TRBV30 and TRBJ1-5, with a possible D match to TRBD1 (5 bases). The CDR3 length is 13 residues. The V end lost 4 bases, the J end lost 8 bases, and 15 bases lay between the germline ends. Germline CDR1 is GTSNPN and CDR2 is SVGIG (reference sequence).

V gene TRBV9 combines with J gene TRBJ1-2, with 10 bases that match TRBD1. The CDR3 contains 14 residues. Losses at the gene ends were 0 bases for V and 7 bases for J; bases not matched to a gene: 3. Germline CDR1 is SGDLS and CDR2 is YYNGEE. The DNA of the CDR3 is TGTGCCAGCAGCGTAGTGGGACAGGGGTCTGGCTACACCTTC. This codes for CASSVVGQGSGYTF.

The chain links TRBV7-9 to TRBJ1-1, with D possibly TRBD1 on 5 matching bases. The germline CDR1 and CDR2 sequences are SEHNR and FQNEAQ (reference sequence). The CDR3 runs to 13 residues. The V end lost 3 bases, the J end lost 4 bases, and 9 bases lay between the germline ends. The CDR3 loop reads CASSFAGVTEAFF. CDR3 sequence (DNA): TGTGCCAGCAGCTTTGCGGGGGTCACTGAAGCTTTCTTT.

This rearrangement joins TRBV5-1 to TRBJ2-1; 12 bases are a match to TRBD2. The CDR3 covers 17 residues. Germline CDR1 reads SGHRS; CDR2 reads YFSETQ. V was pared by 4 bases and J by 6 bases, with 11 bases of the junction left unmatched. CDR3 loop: CASSLRLAGEGGNEQFF. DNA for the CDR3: TGCGCCAGCAGCCTACGACTAGCGGGAGAGGGGGGCAATGAGCAGTTCTTC.

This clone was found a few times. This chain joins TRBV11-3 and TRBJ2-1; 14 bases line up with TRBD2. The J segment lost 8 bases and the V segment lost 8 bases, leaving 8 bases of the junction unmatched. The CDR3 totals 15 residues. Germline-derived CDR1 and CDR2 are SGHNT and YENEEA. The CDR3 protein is CASGSTSGGAHEQFF. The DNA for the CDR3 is TGTGCCAGCGGATCGACTAGCGGGGGGGCCCATGAGCAGTTCTTC.

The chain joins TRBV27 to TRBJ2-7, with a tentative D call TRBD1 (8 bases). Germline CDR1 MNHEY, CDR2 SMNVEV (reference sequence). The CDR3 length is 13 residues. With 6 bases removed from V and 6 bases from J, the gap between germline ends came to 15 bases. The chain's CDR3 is CASSGTGGGEQYF. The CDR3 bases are TGTGCCAGCAGCGGTACAGGGGGGGGCGAGCAGTACTTC.

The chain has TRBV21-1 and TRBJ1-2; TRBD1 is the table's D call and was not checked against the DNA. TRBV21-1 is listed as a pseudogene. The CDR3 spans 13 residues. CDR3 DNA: TGTGCCAGCAGCCCAGGGGAATCCTCTGGCTACACCTTC. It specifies CASSPGESSGYTF.

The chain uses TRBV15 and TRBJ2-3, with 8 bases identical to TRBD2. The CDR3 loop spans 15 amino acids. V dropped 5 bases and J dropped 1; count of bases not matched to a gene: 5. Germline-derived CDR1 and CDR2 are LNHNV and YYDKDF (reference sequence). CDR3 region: CATSRNSGGTDTQYF. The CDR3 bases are TGTGCCACCAGCCGGAATAGCGGGGGCACAGATACGCAGTATTTT.

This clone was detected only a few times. The CDR3 loop reads CASRGQGVPEAFF. CDR3 bases: TGTGCCAGCCGGGGACAGGGAGTTCCTGAAGCTTTCTTT. The V call is TRBV18, the J call TRBJ1-1; 9 positions agree with TRBD1. The CDR3 length is 13 residues. The ends lost 8 bases at V and 6 bases at J; junction bases unmatched: 7. Germline V gene sequence: CDR1 KGHSH, CDR2 LQKENI.

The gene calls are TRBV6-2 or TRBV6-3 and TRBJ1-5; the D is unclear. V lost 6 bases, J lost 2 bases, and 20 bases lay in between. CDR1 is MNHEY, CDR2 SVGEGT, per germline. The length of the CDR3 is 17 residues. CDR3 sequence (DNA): TGTGCCAGCAGCGAAGGACCGGACTTTTTGGGCAATCAGCCCCAGCATTTT. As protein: CASSEGPDFLGNQPQHF.

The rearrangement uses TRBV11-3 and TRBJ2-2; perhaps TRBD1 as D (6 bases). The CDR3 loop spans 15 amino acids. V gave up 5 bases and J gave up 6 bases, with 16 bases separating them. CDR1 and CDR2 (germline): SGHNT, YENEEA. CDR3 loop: CASSPRQGWAGELFF. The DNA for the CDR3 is TGTGCCAGCAGCCCCCGGCAGGGGTGGGCCGGGGAGCTGTTTTTT.

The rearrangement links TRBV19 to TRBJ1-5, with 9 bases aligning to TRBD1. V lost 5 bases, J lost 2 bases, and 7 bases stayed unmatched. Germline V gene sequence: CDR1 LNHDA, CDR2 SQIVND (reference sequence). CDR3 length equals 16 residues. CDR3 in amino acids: CASSALGQGGNQPQHF. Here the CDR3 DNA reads TGTGCCAGTAGTGCCCTGGGACAGGGTGGCAATCAGCCCCAGCATTTT.

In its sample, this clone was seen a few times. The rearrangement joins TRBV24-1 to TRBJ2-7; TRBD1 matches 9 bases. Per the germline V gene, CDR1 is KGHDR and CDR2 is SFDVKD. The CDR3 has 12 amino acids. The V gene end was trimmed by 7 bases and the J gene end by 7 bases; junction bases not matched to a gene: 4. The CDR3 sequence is CATRGQGGEQYF. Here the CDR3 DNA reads TGTGCCACCAGGGGACAGGGAGGTGAGCAGTACTTC.

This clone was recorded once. In DNA form, the CDR3 reads TGCGCCAGCAGCCCCTCTAGCGGGAGAAACCCTTACGAGCAGTACTTC. It codes for CASSPSSGRNPYEQYF. J is TRBJ2-7 and V is TRBV5-1; 10 bases match TRBD2. Germline CDR1 SGHRS, CDR2 YFSETQ. The junction had 11 bases not matched to a gene; V was cut back by 4 bases and J by 4 bases. This CDR3 region has 16 residues.

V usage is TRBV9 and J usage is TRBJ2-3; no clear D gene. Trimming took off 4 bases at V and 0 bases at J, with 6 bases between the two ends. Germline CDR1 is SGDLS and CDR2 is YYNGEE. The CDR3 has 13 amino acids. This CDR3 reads CASSPLSTDTQYF. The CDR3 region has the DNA TGTGCCAGCAGCCCCCTTAGCACAGATACGCAGTATTTT. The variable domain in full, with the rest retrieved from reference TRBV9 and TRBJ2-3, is DSGVTQTPKHLITATGQRVTLRCSPRSGDLSVYWYQQSLDQGLQFLIQYYNGEERAKGNILERFSAQQFPDLHSELNLSSLELGDSALYFCASSPLSTDTQYFGPGTRLTVL.